This TCR beta chain was recorded in a study of CD8 T cells in ankylosing spondylitis. Study-level results: Characteristic, it appeared, of ankylosing spondylitis blood was a TCR beta motif of about eight highly homologous variants.

There are many counts of this clonotype. Its antigen is unidentified. Germline V gene data show CDR1 as SQVTM and CDR2 as ANQGSEA. CDR3 length equals 12 residues. Trimming pared 6 bases from V and 7 bases from J, leaving 15 bases between. MiXCR was run by TCRdb on the 5' RACE reads, yielding one entry per CDR3 protein. Among about 500,000 distinct CDR3 sequences listed, under 5.5% were seen once. The sample was blood, either unsorted or a sorted T cell fraction (not recorded which). The chain links TRBV29-1 to TRBJ1-1; weak D call: TRBD1 (5 bases). The source is a male donor with ankylosing spondylitis. CDR3 in DNA: TGCAGCGTCGGACACGGGGATGGTGAAGCTTTCTTT. Amino acids: CSVGHGDGEAFF.